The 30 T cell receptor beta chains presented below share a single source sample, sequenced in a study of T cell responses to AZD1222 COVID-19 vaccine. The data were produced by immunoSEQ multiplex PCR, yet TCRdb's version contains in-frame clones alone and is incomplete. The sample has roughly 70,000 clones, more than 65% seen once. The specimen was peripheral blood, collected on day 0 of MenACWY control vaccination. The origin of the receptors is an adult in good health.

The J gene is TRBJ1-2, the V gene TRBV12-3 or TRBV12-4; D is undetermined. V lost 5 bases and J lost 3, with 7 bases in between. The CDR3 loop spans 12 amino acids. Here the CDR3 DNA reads TGTGCCAGCAGTAGGACTGACTATGGCTACACCTTC. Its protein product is CASSRTDYGYTF.

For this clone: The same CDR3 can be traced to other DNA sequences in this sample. CDR3 sequence reads: CASRDRLYEQYF. The CDR3 region has the DNA TGTGCCAGCAGGGACAGGCTCTACGAGCAGTACTTC. V usage is TRBV2 and J usage is TRBJ2-7; 7 bases are shared with TRBD1. Germline loops: CDR1 SNHLY, CDR2 FYNNEI. This CDR3 region has 12 residues. V lost 6 bases and J lost 3; bases outside the gene matches: 2.

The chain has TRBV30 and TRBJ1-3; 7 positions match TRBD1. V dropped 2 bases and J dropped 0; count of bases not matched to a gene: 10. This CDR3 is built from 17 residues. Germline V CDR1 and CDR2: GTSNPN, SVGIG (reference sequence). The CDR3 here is CAWSFNTGTDSGNTIYF. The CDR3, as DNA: TGTGCCTGGAGTTTCAATACCGGGACAGACTCTGGAAACACCATATATTTT.

The CDR3 bases are TGTGCCAGCAGCCGGCTAGCGGGGGGGCCGAATGAGCAGTTCTTC. It codes for CASSRLAGGPNEQFF. The chain joins TRBV3-1 (or the pseudogene TRBV3-2) to TRBJ2-1, with 12 bases identical to TRBD2. The V gene end was trimmed by 4 bases and the J gene end by 7 bases; junction bases not matched to a gene: 5. CDR3 length: 15 amino acids. CDR1 and CDR2 (germline): LGHDT, YNNKEL (reference sequence).

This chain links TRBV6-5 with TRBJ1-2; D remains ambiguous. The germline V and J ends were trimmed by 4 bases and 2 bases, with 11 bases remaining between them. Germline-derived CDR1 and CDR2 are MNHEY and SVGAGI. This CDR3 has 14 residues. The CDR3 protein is CASSFLGRNYGYTF. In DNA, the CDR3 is TGTGCCAGCAGTTTCCTTGGCAGGAACTATGGCTACACCTTC.

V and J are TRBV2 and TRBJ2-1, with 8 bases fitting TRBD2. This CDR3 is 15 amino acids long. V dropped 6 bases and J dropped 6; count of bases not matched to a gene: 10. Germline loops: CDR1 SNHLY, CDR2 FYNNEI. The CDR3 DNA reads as TGTGCCAGCAGACCACCGGGACTAGTTCTCAATGAGCAGTTCTTC. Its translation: CASRPPGLVLNEQFF.

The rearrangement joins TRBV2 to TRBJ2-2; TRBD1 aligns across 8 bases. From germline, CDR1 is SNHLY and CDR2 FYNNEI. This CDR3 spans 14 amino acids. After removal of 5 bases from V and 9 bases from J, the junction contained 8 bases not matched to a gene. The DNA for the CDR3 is TGTGCCAGCAGTACCCGACAGGGGCGACGGGAGCTGTTTTTT. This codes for CASSTRQGRRELFF.

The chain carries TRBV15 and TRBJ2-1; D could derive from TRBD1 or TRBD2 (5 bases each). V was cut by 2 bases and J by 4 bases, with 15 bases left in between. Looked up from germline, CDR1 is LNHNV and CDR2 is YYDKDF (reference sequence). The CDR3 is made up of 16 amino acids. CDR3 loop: CATSRLPGPSYNEQFF. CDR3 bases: TGTGCCACCAGCAGATTGCCGGGACCTTCGTACAATGAGCAGTTCTTC.

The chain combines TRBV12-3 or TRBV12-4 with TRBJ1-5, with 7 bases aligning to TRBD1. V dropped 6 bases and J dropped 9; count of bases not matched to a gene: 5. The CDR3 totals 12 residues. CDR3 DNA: TGTGCCAGCAGCGACAGGGAGCGGCCCCAGCATTTT. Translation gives CASSDRERPQHF.

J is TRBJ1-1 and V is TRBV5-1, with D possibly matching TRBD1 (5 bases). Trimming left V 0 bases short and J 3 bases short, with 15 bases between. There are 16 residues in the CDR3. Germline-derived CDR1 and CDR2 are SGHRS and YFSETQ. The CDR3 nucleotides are TGCGCCAGCAGCTTGGCCGCAGGGAGGGTGGACACTGAAGCTTTCTTT. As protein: CASSLAAGRVDTEAFF.

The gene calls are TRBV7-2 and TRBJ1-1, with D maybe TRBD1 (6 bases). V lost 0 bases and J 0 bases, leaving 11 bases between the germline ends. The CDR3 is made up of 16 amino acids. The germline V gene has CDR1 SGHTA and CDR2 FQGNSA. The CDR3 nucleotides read TGTGCCAGCAGCTTAGCCGGACAGCCCATGAACACTGAAGCTTTCTTT. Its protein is CASSLAGQPMNTEAFF.

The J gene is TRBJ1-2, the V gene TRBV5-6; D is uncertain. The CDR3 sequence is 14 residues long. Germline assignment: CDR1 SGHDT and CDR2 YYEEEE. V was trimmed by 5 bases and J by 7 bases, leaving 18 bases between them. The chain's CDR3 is CASSLGPDDSGYTF. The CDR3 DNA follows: TGTGCCAGCAGTCTTGGTCCCGACGATAGTGGCTACACCTTC.

The CDR3 DNA follows: TGTGCCAGCAGCGACAGAGCCGGCGTGAACACTGAAGCTTTCTTT. Translation gives CASSDRAGVNTEAFF. The genes are TRBV5-5 and TRBJ1-1; TRBD1 might be the D (5 bases). The CDR3 covers 15 residues. Trimming took off 4 bases at V and 0 bases at J, with 13 bases between the two ends. Germline loops: CDR1 SGHKS, CDR2 YYEKEE (reference sequence). Variable domain in full (rest from reference TRBV5-5 and TRBJ1-1): DAGVTQSPTHLIKTRGQQVTLRCSPISGHKSVSWYQQVLGQGPQFIFQYYEKEERGRGNFPDRFSARQFPNYSSELNVNALLLGDSALYLCASSDRAGVNTEAFFGQGTRLTVV.

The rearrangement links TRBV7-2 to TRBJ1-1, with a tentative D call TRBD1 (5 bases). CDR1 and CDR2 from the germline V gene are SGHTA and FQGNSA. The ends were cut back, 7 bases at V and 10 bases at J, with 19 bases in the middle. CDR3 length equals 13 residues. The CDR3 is CASTIPLREVAFF. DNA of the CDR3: TGTGCCAGCACCATCCCCCTCAGGGAGGTAGCTTTCTTT. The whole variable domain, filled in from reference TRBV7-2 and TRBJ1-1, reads GAGVSQSPSNKVTEKGKDVELRCDPISGHTALYWYRQSLGQGLEFLIYFQGNSAPDKSGLPSDRFSAERTGGSVSTLTIQRTQQEDSAVYLCASTIPLREVAFFGQGTRLTVV.

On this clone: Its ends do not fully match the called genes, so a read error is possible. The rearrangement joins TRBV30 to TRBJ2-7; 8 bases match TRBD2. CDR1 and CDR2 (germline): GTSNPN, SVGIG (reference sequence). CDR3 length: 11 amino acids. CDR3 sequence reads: CAWSAGLARFF. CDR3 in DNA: TGTGCCTGGAGTGCCGGACTAGCCCGTTTCTTC.

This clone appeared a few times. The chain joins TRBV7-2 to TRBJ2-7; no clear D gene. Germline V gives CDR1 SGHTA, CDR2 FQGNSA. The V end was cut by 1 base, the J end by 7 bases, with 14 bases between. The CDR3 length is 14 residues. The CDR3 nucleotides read TGTGCCAGCAGCTTAGTTTCAGCAGGCGGTGAGCAGTACTTC. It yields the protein CASSLVSAGGEQYF.

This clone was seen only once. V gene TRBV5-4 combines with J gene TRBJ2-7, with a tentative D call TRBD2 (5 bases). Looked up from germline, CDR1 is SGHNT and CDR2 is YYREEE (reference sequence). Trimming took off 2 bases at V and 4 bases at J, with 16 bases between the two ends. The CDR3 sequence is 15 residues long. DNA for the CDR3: TGTGCCAGCAGCTTATCTCCTCGGGGAGAGTACGAGCAGTACTTC. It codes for CASSLSPRGEYEQYF.

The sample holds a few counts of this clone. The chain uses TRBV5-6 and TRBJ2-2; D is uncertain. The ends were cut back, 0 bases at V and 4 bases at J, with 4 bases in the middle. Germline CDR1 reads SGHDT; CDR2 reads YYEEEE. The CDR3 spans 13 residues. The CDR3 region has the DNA TGTGCCAGCAGCTTGGTTGGCACCGGGGAGCTGTTTTTT. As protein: CASSLVGTGELFF.

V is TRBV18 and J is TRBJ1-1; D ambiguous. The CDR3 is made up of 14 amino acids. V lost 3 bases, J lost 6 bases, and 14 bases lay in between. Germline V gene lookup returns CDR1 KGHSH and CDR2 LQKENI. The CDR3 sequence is CASSPGGLGAEAFF. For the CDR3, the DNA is TGTGCCAGCTCACCCGGAGGCTTGGGCGCTGAAGCTTTCTTT.

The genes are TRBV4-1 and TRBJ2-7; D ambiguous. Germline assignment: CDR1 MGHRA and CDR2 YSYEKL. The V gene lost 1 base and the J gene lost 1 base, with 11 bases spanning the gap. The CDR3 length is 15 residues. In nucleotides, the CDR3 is TGCGCCAGCAGCCAAGGGGCAGACGGATCCTACGAGCAGTACTTC. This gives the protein CASSQGADGSYEQYF.

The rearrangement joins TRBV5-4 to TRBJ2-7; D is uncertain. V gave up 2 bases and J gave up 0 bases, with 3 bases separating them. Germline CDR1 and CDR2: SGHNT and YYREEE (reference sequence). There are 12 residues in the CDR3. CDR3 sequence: CASSFSSYEQYF. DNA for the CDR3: TGTGCCAGCAGCTTCAGCTCCTACGAGCAGTACTTC. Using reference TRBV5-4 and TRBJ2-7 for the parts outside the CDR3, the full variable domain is ETGVTQSPTHLIKTRGQQVTLRCSSQSGHNTVSWYQQALGQGPQFIFQYYREEENGRGNFPPRFSGLQFPNYSSELNVNALELDDSALYLCASSFSSYEQYFGPGTRLTVT.

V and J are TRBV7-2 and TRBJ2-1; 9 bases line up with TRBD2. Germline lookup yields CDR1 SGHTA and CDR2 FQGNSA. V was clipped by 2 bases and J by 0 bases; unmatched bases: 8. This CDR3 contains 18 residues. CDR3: CASSLYPSGVSSYNEQFF. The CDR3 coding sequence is TGTGCCAGCAGCTTATATCCTAGCGGGGTTAGCTCCTACAATGAGCAGTTCTTC.

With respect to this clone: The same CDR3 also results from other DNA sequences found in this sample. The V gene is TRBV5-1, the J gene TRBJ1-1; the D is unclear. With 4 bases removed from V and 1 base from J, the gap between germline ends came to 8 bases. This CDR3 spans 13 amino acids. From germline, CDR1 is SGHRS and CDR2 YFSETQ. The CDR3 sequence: CASSLESNTEAFF. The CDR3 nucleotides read TGCGCCAGCAGCCTGGAGTCGAACACTGAAGCTTTCTTT.

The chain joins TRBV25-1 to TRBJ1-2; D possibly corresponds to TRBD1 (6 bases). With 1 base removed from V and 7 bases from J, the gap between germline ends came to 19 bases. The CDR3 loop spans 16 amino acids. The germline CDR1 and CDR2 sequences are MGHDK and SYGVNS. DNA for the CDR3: TGTGCCAGCAGTGAATCTGGGGGGCCAAAGAGTAGTGGCTACACCTTC. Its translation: CASSESGGPKSSGYTF.

CDR3 amino acids: CASSLAGGSILEQFF. CDR3 in DNA: TGCGCCAGCAGCTTGGCGGGGGGTTCCATTCTGGAGCAGTTCTTC. The chain recombines TRBV5-1 with TRBJ2-1; 7 bases align to TRBD2. V trimming: 0 bases; J trimming: 10 bases; junction bases outside the gene matches: 10. The V gene's germline CDR1 is SGHRS and CDR2 YFSETQ. The CDR3 sequence is 15 residues long.

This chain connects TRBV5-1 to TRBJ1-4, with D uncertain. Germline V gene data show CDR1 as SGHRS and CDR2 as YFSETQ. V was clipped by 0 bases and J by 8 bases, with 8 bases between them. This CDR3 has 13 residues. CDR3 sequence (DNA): TGCGCCAGCAGCTTGGCGAGGGAAGAAAAACTGTTTTTT. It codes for CASSLAREEKLFF.

The CDR3 DNA is TGTGCCAGCAGCCTGGTGGACAGGGAAGGCTACACCTTC. Its translation: CASSLVDREGYTF. This chain connects TRBV11-1 to TRBJ1-2, with TRBD1 matching 8 bases. The germline V gene has CDR1 SGHAT and CDR2 FQDESV (reference sequence). Unmatched junction bases numbered 7, after V lost 5 bases and J lost 8 bases. CDR3 length: 13 residues.

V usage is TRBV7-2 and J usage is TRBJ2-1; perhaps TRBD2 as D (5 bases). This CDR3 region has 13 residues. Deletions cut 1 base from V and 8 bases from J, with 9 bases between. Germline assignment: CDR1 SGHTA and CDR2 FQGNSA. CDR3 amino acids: CASSLGGSDEQFF. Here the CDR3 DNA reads TGTGCCAGCAGCTTAGGAGGGAGCGATGAGCAGTTCTTC.

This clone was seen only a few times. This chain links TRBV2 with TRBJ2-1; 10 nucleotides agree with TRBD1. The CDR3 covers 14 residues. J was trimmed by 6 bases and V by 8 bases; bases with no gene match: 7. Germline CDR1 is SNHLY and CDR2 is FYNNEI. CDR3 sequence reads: CASGADRGVNEQFF. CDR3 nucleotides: TGTGCCAGCGGGGCGGACAGGGGGGTCAATGAGCAGTTCTTC. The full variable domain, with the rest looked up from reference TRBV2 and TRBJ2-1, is EPEVTQTPSHQVTQMGQEVILRCVPISNHLYFYWYRQILGQKVEFLVSFYNNEISEKSEIFDDQFSVERPDGSNFTLKIRSTKLEDSAMYFCASGADRGVNEQFFGPGTRLTVL.

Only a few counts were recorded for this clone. This CDR3 reads CASSSRNHQVGGAFF. CDR3 coding DNA: TGTGCCAGCAGCTCACGGAACCACCAGGTCGGGGGAGCTTTCTTT. The chain combines TRBV5-4 with TRBJ1-1; TRBD1 might be the D (5 bases). Germline V gene lookup returns CDR1 SGHNT and CDR2 YYREEE (reference sequence). The CDR3 contains 15 residues. Trimming pared 3 bases from V and 10 bases from J, leaving 22 bases between.